This T cell receptor beta chain was obtained from a study of T cell changes during pregnancy in multiple sclerosis. CDR1 is GTSNPN, CDR2 SVGIG, per germline (reference sequence). The CDR3 has 19 residues. After removal of 0 bases from V and 1 base from J, the junction contained 9 bases not matched to a gene. TCRdb's table, derived via immunoSEQ multiplex PCR, lists solely in-frame clones and lacks some. Found here are around 69,000 clones, roughly 92% of them singletons; the top ten hold approximately 2%. The origin of this receptor is a female donor in good health, enrolled as a control in a pregnancy study. V is TRBV30 and J is TRBJ2-2, with 12 bases aligning to TRBD2. Sequenced material: peripheral blood, taken in the second trimester of pregnancy. This chain's CDR3 is CAWSVRGMGLAGNTGELFF. The CDR3 DNA sequence: TGTGCCTGGAGTGTTCGGGGAATGGGACTAGCGGGGAACACCGGGGAGCTGTTTTTT.